These 10 T cell receptor beta chains share one sample of origin, sequenced in a study of graft-versus-host responses after intestinal transplantation. Assay: immunoSEQ multiplex PCR; the TCRdb copy retains only in-frame clones and omits some. This sample has tens of thousands of clones, with roughly 94% found just once. No antigen has been assigned to these receptors. The source material was unstimulated CD4+ T cells sorted from spleen or lymph node cells, sampled before transplant. The origin of the receptors is a human donor who was the organ donor for an intestinal transplant.

This chain connects TRBV5-4 to TRBJ2-1; D unclear. The CDR3 consists of 14 residues. CDR1 SGHNT and CDR2 YYREEE come from the germline V gene (reference sequence). Trimming cost V 3 bases and J 6 bases, with 13 bases left between them. CDR3 coding DNA: TGTGCCAGCAGCTCTGGGGTCAGAGGCAATGAGCAGTTCTTC. Protein sequence: CASSSGVRGNEQFF.

V and J are TRBV6-5 and TRBJ1-1; D remains ambiguous. With 6 bases removed from V and 0 bases from J, the gap between germline ends came to 11 bases. The germline CDR1 and CDR2 sequences are MNHEY and SVGAGI. The CDR3 is 14 residues long. The DNA for the CDR3 is TGTGCCAGCAGACTACACCGGCTGAACACTGAAGCTTTCTTT. It yields the protein CASRLHRLNTEAFF.

The chain couples TRBV7-2 to TRBJ2-1; 9 bases are a match to TRBD2. Per the germline V gene, CDR1 is SGHTA and CDR2 is FQGNSA. After removal of 6 bases from V and 4 bases from J, the junction contained 7 bases not matched to a gene. This CDR3 has 15 residues. The CDR3 sequence is CASSSSGGRYNEQFF. The DNA for the CDR3 is TGTGCCAGCAGTTCCAGCGGGGGGCGATACAATGAGCAGTTCTTC. Full variable domain (remainder filled in from reference TRBV7-2 and TRBJ2-1): GAGVSQSPSNKVTEKGKDVELRCDPISGHTALYWYRQSLGQGLEFLIYFQGNSAPDKSGLPSDRFSAERTGGSVSTLTIQRTQQEDSAVYLCASSSSGGRYNEQFFGPGTRLTVL.

The chain uses TRBV9 and TRBJ1-3; 8 bases fit TRBD1. This CDR3 is built from 14 residues. Per the germline V gene, CDR1 is SGDLS and CDR2 is YYNGEE. The J segment lost 7 bases and the V segment lost 1 base, leaving 4 bases of the junction unmatched. The CDR3 spells CASSVRTGRNTIYF. The DNA for the CDR3 is TGTGCCAGCAGCGTACGGACAGGGCGTAACACCATATATTTT.

V and J are TRBV30 and TRBJ1-1; no clear D. The CDR3 contains 16 residues. The germline V gene has CDR1 GTSNPN and CDR2 SVGIG (reference sequence). The V gene lost 3 bases and the J gene lost 0 bases, with 17 bases spanning the gap. CDR3 nucleotides: TGTGCCTGGAGAAAAAGTTTGCAGATAGTGAACACTGAAGCTTTCTTT. Encoded protein: CAWRKSLQIVNTEAFF.

This chain connects TRBV9 to TRBJ2-7; D call uncertain. This CDR3 is built from 14 residues. Between the trimmed V and J ends, which lost 0 bases and 2 bases, there was a span of 9 bases. Germline CDR1 is SGDLS and CDR2 is YYNGEE. CDR3 residues: CASSVGGGPYEQYF. The DNA of the CDR3 is TGTGCCAGCAGCGTAGGAGGCGGTCCCTACGAGCAGTACTTC.

The chain couples TRBV7-9 to TRBJ2-6; D possibly corresponds to TRBD2 (6 bases). CDR1 is SEHNR and CDR2 is FQNEAQ in the germline V gene (reference sequence). This CDR3 region has 17 residues. The V end lost 5 bases, the J end lost 0 bases, and 14 bases lay between the germline ends. In nucleotides, the CDR3 is TGTGCCAGCAGCCCAATAAGGGGACTCTCTGGGGCCAACGTCCTGACTTTC. Protein: CASSPIRGLSGANVLTF.

The sample holds one count of this clone. The rearrangement uses TRBV7-9 and TRBJ2-7; TRBD1 agrees at 7 bases. The CDR3 length is 15 residues. CDR1 SEHNR and CDR2 FQNEAQ come from the germline V gene (reference sequence). The V segment lost 3 bases and the J segment 0 bases; nucleotides outside the gene matches: 5. In DNA form, the CDR3 reads TGTGCCAGCAGCTTGGGGACAGCCCGCTCCTACGAGCAGTACTTC. Amino acids: CASSLGTARSYEQYF.

This clone has only one observation. This chain uses TRBV5-5 with TRBJ2-7; 8 nucleotides align to TRBD1. This CDR3 comprises 16 residues. V was clipped by 4 bases and J by 6 bases; unmatched bases: 15. Germline CDR1 reads SGHKS; CDR2 reads YYEKEE (reference sequence). CDR3 loop: CASSTIPGQDPREQYF. The CDR3 nucleotides read TGTGCCAGCAGCACCATCCCGGGACAGGACCCTCGCGAGCAGTACTTC. Variable domain in full (rest from reference TRBV5-5 and TRBJ2-7): DAGVTQSPTHLIKTRGQQVTLRCSPISGHKSVSWYQQVLGQGPQFIFQYYEKEERGRGNFPDRFSARQFPNYSSELNVNALLLGDSALYLCASSTIPGQDPREQYFGPGTRLTVT.

J is TRBJ2-1 and V is TRBV6-4; 9 bases are shared with TRBD2. Germline V gives CDR1 MRHNA, CDR2 SNTAGT. V shed 3 bases, J shed 7 bases, and the junction held 7 bases outside the gene matches. The CDR3 totals 15 residues. The CDR3 nucleotides read TGTGCCAGCAGTGAAAAGGGACTAGCCCGAAATGAGCAGTTCTTC. Protein product: CASSEKGLARNEQFF.